These 8 T cell receptor beta chains share one sample of origin, sequenced in a study of radiation and T cells in renal cell carcinoma. Time point denoted: blood 2 weeks post-SBRT. As for treatment: 15 Gy SBRT to primary tumor, nephrectomy 4 weeks later. Only in-frame clones appear in the TCRdb table, and some are missing; sequencing was by immunoSEQ multiplex PCR. The data show some 150,000 clones, 87% seen once. The material sequenced was blood, taken from a patient whose treatment included radiotherapy and nephrectomy. These receptors were obtained from a woman aged 45-59 years with renal cell carcinoma.

This clone was recorded only once. The genes are TRBV7-9 and TRBJ1-6; TRBD1 agrees at 8 bases. Germline trimming cut 4 bases from V and 6 bases from J; bases unmatched to any gene: 5. The CDR3 covers 15 residues. Germline lookup yields CDR1 SEHNR and CDR2 FQNEAQ (reference sequence). The CDR3, as DNA: TGTGCCAGCAGCTCCAGACAGGGGATTAATTCACCCCTCCACTTT. Residues: CASSSRQGINSPLHF.

The chain carries TRBV10-1 and TRBJ1-5, with a weak D call TRBD1 (6 bases). CDR3 size: 18 residues. CDR1 and CDR2 (germline): WNHNN, SYGVQD (reference sequence). Trimming pared 3 bases from V and 7 bases from J, leaving 25 bases between. The CDR3 is CASSDRDTLGQRIQPQHF. The CDR3, as DNA: TGCGCCAGCAGTGATAGAGATACCCTTGGACAGAGAATACAGCCCCAGCATTTT.

The chain carries TRBV7-8 and TRBJ2-1; 7 nucleotides line up with TRBD1. The CDR3 is 13 amino acids. Germline-derived CDR1 and CDR2 are SGHVS and FQNEAQ. With V trimmed by 6 bases and J by 5 bases, 4 bases remained unmatched. The CDR3 DNA reads as TGTGCCAGCAGTGGGACAGTTCACAATGAGCAGTTCTTC. Translation gives CASSGTVHNEQFF.

The rearrangement uses TRBV7-1 and TRBJ2-7; the D is unclear. TRBV7-1 qualifies as an ORF whose function is uncertain. The CDR3 totals 12 residues. The V end lost 4 bases, the J end lost 3 bases, and 7 bases lay between the germline ends. CDR3 sequence (DNA): TGTGCCAGCAGCTTAGCCTTCTACGAGCAGTACTTC. Translated, it gives CASSLAFYEQYF.

V is TRBV5-4 and J is TRBJ2-1, with 14 positions matching TRBD2. The CDR3 contains 17 residues. The V gene end was trimmed by 5 bases and the J gene end by 10 bases; junction bases not matched to a gene: 14. Per germline, CDR1 SGHNT and CDR2 YYREEE (reference sequence). CDR3 sequence reads: CASSLPPTSGGAEEQFF. The CDR3 region has the DNA TGTGCCAGCAGTCTCCCTCCGACTAGCGGGGGGGCCGAAGAGCAGTTCTTC.

The CDR3 region is CASSDTYRGTEAFF. CDR3 nucleotide sequence: TGTGCCAGCAGTGACACTTACAGGGGCACTGAAGCTTTCTTT. This sequence joins TRBV6-4 and TRBJ1-1; 7 bases match TRBD1. The CDR3 has 14 residues. Germline-derived CDR1 and CDR2 are MRHNA and SNTAGT. Unmatched junction bases numbered 4, after V lost 2 bases and J lost 4 bases.

J is TRBJ1-4 and V is TRBV4-3; 10 nucleotides line up with TRBD1. Germline V CDR1 and CDR2: LGHNA, YSLEER. This CDR3 is built from 15 residues. V lost 4 bases to trimming and J lost 6 bases; unmatched junction nucleotides: 5. CDR3 region: CASSPTGGGDEKLFF. Written as DNA, the CDR3 is TGCGCCAGCAGCCCGACAGGGGGCGGCGATGAAAAACTGTTTTTT.

This rearrangement joins TRBV11-2 to TRBJ2-2, with TRBD2 matching over 12 bases. The trim removed 5 bases at V and 9 bases at J, leaving 7 bases unmatched. CDR3 size: 15 residues. The germline V gene encodes CDR1 SGHAT and CDR2 FQNNGV. As DNA, the CDR3 is TGTGCCAGCAGCAACCGACTAGCGGGAGCCCGGGAGCTGTTTTTT. Amino acids: CASSNRLAGARELFF. Drawing the rest from reference TRBV11-2 and TRBJ2-2, the complete variable domain is EAGVAQSPRYKIIEKRQSVAFWCNPISGHATLYWYQQILGQGPKLLIQFQNNGVVDDSQLPKDRFSAERLKGVDSTLKIQPAKLEDSAVYLCASSNRLAGARELFFGEGSRLTVL.